This T cell receptor (beta chain) derives from a study of low-dose radiotherapy and immunotherapy resistance in tumors (dated by TCRdb to about 2022). About the study as a whole: In Cohort 1, 0.5 Gy per fraction was delivered every 2 weeks, and a total PTV dose of 6.5 Gy was prescribed. The translational analysis covered eight patients: three from the first dose cohort and the first five from the second dose cohort. Randomization of trial participants into treatment groups was not performed. Starting on cycle 1 day 1, patients took 300 mg of aspirin by mouth once daily for four cycles. Patients in Cohort 2 were given 1 Gy per fraction every two weeks, for a total of 13 Gy across 26 weeks. Cyclophosphamide 200 mg/m2 was administered intravenously every two weeks, one day before each radiation and immunotherapy administration. Patients were given nivolumab as a 240 mg flat dose every two weeks and ipilimumab at 1 mg/kg every six weeks, with both drugs delivered intravenously.

This clonotype appeared many times. Its antigen specificity is not known. Base qualities are missing; no much larger clone stands one base away. The time point tag for this specimen amounts to: after trial treatment. The sample's treatment or condition label is to be understood as: LDRT plus nivolumab, ipilimumab, low-dose cyclophosphamide and aspirin (RACIN trial). Donors were enrolled in RACIN, a single-arm phase I dose-escalation trial combining nivolumab, ipilimumab, aspirin, low-dose cyclophosphamide and low-dose radiotherapy. To be eligible, a patient needed to have an advanced solid tumor that was TIL-negative. The CDR3 runs 14 amino acids, cysteine and phenylalanine included. Only CDR3 DNA is held: 42 bases, read in frame from base 1. The germline V gene specifies MDHEN as CDR1 and SYDVKM as CDR2. V lost 7 bases and J lost 2 bases, and the count of bases not matched to a germline gene is 6.

The reads were generated on an Illumina HiSeq 2500. Superscript III and a set of TRAV- and TRBV-specific primers were used to synthesize first-strand cDNA, so that both TCRalpha and TCRbeta chains were covered. TCRs were amplified with Phusion for 20 to 25 PCR cycles, with a constant-region primer paired with the adapter attached to the V primers. Isolated mRNA was amplified with the MessageAmp II aRNA Amplification Kit, using a roughly 16-hour in vitro transcription at 37°C. The Dynabeads mRNA DIRECT Purification Kit was used to isolate the mRNA for TCR sequencing. A second approximately 23-cycle Phusion PCR added indexed Illumina adapters, and products were purified with AMPure XP beads. Per the authors' processing: Using custom Perl scripts, TCR sequences that encoded the same protein were pooled, out-of-frame sequences were dropped, and the abundance of each clonotype was calculated. The analysis excluded TCR sequences that were supported by just one read. The metrics used to describe the repertoires included Shannon entropy, Gini index, clonality, richness, and the frequency of TCRs shared between repertoires. Using fastp trimming at Q25 and MiXCR clonotype assembly, TCRdb reanalyzed the public sequencing data and kept in-frame beta chains. Each CDR3 protein appears once, grouped with its most common genes and DNA. It is TCRdb's table, rather than the study itself, that gives the V and J calls and clone size. The sample table records 40,000 or so distinct CDR3 sequences; around a quarter of these occur just once. Roughly a tenth of the sample is in the top ten clones.

The chain couples TRBV28 to TRBJ2-7, with TRBD2 identical over 9 junction bases. The input for sequencing was PBMCs, taken after low-dose radiotherapy plus immunotherapy. The source of this sequence is a male donor with prostate cancer. The bases read TGTGCCAGCATCTCTAGCGGGACTACCTACGAGCAGTACTTC. Translated, it gives CASISSGTTYEQYF.